This T cell receptor (beta chain) was profiled in a study of CD8+ T cells in alopecia areata. Treatment in this sample: oral pan-JAK inhibitor, 5-10 mg twice daily. The study team obtained lesional scalp punch biopsies and peripheral blood from alopecia areata patients. As the sequencing template, cDNA was produced by extracting RNA and reverse transcribing it. The method was immunoSEQ multiplex PCR; TCRdb's version includes in-frame clones alone and lacks a portion of them. The data contain some 240,000 clones, about 50% of them singletons. CDR1 is ENHRY, CDR2 SYGVKD, per germline. Trimming took off 8 bases at V and 1 base at J, with 11 bases between the two ends. The CDR3 has 13 residues.

This receptor was taken from a human donor with alopecia areata. Material: CD4+ T cells sorted from blood, obtained at week 4, from a patient treated with tofacitinib. V usage is TRBV10-3 and J usage is TRBJ2-5; D possibly corresponds to TRBD2 (7 bases). For the CDR3, the DNA is TGTGCCATCTCGGGGGGCATCCAAGAGACCCAGTACTTC. Translated, it gives CAISGGIQETQYF.